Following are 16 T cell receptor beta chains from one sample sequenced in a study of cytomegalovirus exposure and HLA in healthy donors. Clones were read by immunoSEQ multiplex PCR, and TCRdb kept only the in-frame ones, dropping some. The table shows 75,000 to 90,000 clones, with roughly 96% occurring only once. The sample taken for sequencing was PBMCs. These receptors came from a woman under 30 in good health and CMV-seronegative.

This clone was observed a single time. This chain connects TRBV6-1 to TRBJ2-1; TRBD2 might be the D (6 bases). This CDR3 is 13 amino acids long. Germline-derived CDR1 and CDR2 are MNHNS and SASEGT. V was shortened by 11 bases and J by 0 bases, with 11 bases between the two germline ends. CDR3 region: CAGGTASYNEQFF. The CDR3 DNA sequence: TGTGCCGGGGGGACGGCCTCCTACAATGAGCAGTTCTTC.

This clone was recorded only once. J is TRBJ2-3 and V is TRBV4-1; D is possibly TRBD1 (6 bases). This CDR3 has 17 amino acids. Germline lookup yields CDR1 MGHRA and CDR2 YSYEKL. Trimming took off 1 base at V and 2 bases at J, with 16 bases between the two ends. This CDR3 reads CASSQAKGRQATDTQYF. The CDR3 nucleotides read TGCGCCAGCAGCCAAGCGAAAGGGAGACAGGCCACAGATACGCAGTATTTT.

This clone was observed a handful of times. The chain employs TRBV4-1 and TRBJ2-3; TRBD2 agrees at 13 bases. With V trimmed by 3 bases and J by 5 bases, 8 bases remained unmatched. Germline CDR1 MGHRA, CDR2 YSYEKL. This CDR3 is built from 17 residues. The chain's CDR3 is CASSQLLAGGHKDTQYF. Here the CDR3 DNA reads TGCGCCAGCAGCCAGTTACTAGCGGGGGGGCATAAAGATACGCAGTATTTT.

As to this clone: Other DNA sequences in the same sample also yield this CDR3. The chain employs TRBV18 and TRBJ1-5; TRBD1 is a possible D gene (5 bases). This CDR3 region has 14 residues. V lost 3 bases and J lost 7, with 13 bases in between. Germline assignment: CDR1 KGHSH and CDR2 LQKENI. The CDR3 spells CASSPQGGGQPQHF. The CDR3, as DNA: TGTGCCAGCTCACCCCAGGGTGGTGGCCAGCCCCAGCATTTT.

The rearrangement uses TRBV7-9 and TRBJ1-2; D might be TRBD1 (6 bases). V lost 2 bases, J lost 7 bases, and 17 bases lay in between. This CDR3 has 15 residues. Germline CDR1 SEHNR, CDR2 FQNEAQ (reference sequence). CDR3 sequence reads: CASSLQSIQGFGYTF. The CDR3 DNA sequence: TGTGCCAGCAGCTTACAATCCATACAGGGTTTTGGCTACACCTTC.

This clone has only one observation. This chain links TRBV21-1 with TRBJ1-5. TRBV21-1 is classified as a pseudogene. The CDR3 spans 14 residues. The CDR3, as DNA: TGTGCCAGCAGTTGGGGAGGGTACGATCAGCCCCAGCATTTT. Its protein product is CASSWGGYDQPQHF.

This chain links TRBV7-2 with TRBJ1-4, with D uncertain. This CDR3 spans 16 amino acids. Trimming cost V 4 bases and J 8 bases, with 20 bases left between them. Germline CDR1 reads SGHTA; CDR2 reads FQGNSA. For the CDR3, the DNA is TGTGCCAGCAGCTCCCACGGGATGGGGTTGGGAGAAAAACTGTTTTTT. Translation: CASSSHGMGLGEKLFF. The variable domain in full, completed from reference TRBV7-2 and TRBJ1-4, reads GAGVSQSPSNKVTEKGKDVELRCDPISGHTALYWYRQSLGQGLEFLIYFQGNSAPDKSGLPSDRFSAERTGGSVSTLTIQRTQQEDSAVYLCASSSHGMGLGEKLFFGSGTQLSVL.

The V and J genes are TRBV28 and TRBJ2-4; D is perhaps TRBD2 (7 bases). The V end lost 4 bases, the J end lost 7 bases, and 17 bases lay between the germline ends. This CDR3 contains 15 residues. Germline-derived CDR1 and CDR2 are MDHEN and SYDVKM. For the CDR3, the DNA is TGTGCCAGCAGTTCTTGGACTAGGGGGAAGAACATTCAGTACTTC. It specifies CASSSWTRGKNIQYF.

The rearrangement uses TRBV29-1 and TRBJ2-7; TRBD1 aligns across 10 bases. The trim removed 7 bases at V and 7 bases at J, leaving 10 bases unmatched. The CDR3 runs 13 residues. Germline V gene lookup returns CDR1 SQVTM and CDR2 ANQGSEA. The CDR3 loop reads CSAHRDRGGEQYF. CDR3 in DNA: TGCAGCGCCCACCGGGACAGGGGTGGAGAGCAGTACTTC.

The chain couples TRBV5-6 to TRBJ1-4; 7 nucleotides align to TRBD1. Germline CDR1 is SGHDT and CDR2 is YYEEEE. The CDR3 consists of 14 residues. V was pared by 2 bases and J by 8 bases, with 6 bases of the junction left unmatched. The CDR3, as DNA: TGTGCCAGCAGCTTCGACAGGGTGACAGAAAAACTGTTTTTT. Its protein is CASSFDRVTEKLFF.

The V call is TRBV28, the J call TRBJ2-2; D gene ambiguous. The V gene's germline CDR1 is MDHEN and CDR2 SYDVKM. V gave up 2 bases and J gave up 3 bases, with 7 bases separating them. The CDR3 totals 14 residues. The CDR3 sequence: CASSLTDDTGELFF. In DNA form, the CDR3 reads TGTGCCAGCAGTTTAACAGACGACACCGGGGAGCTGTTTTTT.

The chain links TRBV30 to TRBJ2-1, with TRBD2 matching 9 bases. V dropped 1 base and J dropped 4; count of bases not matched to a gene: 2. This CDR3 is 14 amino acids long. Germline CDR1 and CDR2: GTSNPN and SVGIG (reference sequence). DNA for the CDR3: TGTGCCTGGAGTGCGCTAGCGGGGTACAATGAGCAGTTCTTC. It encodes CAWSALAGYNEQFF.

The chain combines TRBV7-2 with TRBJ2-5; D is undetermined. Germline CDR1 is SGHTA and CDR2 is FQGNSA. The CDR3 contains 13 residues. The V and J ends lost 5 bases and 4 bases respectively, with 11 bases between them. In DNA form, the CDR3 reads TGTGCCAGCAGCCCCTTGATTAGAGAGACCCAGTACTTC. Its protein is CASSPLIRETQYF.

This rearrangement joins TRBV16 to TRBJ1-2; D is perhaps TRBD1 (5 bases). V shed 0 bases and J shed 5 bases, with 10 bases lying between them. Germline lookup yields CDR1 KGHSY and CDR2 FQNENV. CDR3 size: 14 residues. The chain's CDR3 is CASSQSTAGYGYTF. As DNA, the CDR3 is TGTGCCAGCAGCCAATCGACAGCCGGGTATGGCTACACCTTC.

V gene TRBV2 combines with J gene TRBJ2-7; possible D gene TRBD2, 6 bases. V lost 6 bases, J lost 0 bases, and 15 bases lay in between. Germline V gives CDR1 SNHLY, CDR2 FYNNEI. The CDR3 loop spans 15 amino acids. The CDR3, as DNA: TGTGCCAGCAGCCCTGGGACTGGATTCTCCTACGAGCAGTACTTC. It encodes CASSPGTGFSYEQYF. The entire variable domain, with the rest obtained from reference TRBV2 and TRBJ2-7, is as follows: EPEVTQTPSHQVTQMGQEVILRCVPISNHLYFYWYRQILGQKVEFLVSFYNNEISEKSEIFDDQFSVERPDGSNFTLKIRSTKLEDSAMYFCASSPGTGFSYEQYFGPGTRLTVT.

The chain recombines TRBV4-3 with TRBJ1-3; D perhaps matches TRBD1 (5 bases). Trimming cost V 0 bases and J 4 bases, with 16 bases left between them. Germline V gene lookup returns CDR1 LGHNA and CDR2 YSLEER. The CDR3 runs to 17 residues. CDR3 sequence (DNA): TGCGCCAGCAGCCAAGATCGCTGGGGGGAAAGGGGAAACACCATATATTTT. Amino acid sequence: CASSQDRWGERGNTIYF.